A single sample gave rise to the 25 T cell receptor beta chains below, sequenced in a study of control samples from healthy donors and cancer patients. Sequenced by immunoSEQ multiplex PCR; TCRdb stores in-frame clones only, minus some. The sample includes 350,000 to 450,000 clones, 80% to 95% of them seen just once. Sequenced input: PBMCs. All receptors come from a man between 40 and 49 years old with head and neck cancer.

The rearrangement joins TRBV29-1 to TRBJ2-7; possibly TRBD2 for D (5 bases). Trimming took 3 bases from V and 2 from J, leaving 17 bases between them. This CDR3 is built from 15 residues. Per germline, CDR1 SQVTM and CDR2 ANQGSEA. CDR3 nucleotide sequence: TGCAGCGTTGACTTTGGCGGGTCCGCTGCCTACGAGCAGTACTTC. Translation gives CSVDFGGSAAYEQYF.

CDR3 amino acids: CASSLGGGITNEKLFF. In DNA, the CDR3 is TGTGCCAGCAGCTTAGGAGGTGGGATAACTAATGAAAAACTGTTTTTT. This chain joins TRBV7-9 and TRBJ1-4; D ambiguous. Between the trimmed V and J ends, which lost 1 base and 1 base, there was a span of 10 bases. This CDR3 has 16 residues. Germline-derived CDR1 and CDR2 are SEHNR and FQNEAQ (reference sequence).

This clone has more than one count but fewer than ten. V usage is TRBV6-4 and J usage is TRBJ1-3, with TRBD1 matching over 10 bases. V lost 2 bases and J lost 5; bases outside the gene matches: 21. Germline lookup yields CDR1 MRHNA and CDR2 SNTAGT. This CDR3 is 21 amino acids long. The DNA of the CDR3 is TGTGCCAGCAGTGACCCCAGACAAGACAGGGGGCCATTTGGGCGTAGAAACACCATATATTTT. Protein product: CASSDPRQDRGPFGRRNTIYF.

The CDR3 loop reads CASSIQASGNEQFF. The DNA of the CDR3 is TGTGCCAGTAGTATCCAGGCTAGCGGCAATGAGCAGTTCTTC. The chain is built from TRBV19 and TRBJ2-1; 7 nucleotides align to TRBD2. The CDR3 has 14 residues. V gave up 3 bases and J gave up 6 bases; unmatched junction bases: 5. Germline V gives CDR1 LNHDA, CDR2 SQIVND (reference sequence).

V usage is TRBV7-2 and J usage is TRBJ2-5; a weak D match, TRBD2 (5 bases). Germline V gene lookup returns CDR1 SGHTA and CDR2 FQGNSA. V gave up 1 base and J gave up 7 bases, with 10 bases separating them. The CDR3 contains 13 residues. The CDR3 DNA sequence: TGTGCCAGCAGCTTAGAAAGCGGTCCGACCCAGTACTTC. It codes for CASSLESGPTQYF.

The gene calls are TRBV5-1 and TRBJ2-3; D is unresolved. V lost 0 bases and J 0 bases, leaving 5 bases between the germline ends. Germline CDR1 is SGHRS and CDR2 is YFSETQ. There are 14 residues in the CDR3. CDR3 nucleotide sequence: TGCGCCAGCAGCTTGGGCAGGAGCACAGATACGCAGTATTTT. Translated, it gives CASSLGRSTDTQYF.

The genes are TRBV19 and TRBJ1-1; D perhaps matches TRBD1 (5 bases). V shed 9 bases and J shed 0 bases, with 17 bases lying between them. Germline CDR1 is LNHDA and CDR2 is SQIVND (reference sequence). The CDR3 consists of 15 residues. The CDR3 DNA is TGTGCCAGCTTAAACCGGGACTTTATGAACACTGAAGCTTTCTTT. Translation gives CASLNRDFMNTEAFF.

The V call is TRBV3-1 (or the pseudogene TRBV3-2), the J call TRBJ1-1; no reliable D call. The CDR3 has 15 amino acids. Between the trimmed V and J ends, which lost 3 bases and 0 bases, there was a span of 11 bases. Germline V CDR1 and CDR2: LGHDT, YNNKEL (reference sequence). The chain's CDR3 is CASSHTGLVNTEAFF. The CDR3 DNA sequence: TGTGCCAGCAGCCACACCGGTCTGGTGAACACTGAAGCTTTCTTT.

This clone has just a few counts. The rearrangement links TRBV5-4 to TRBJ2-7; no firm D call. The CDR3 spans 11 residues. V was clipped by 0 bases and J by 5 bases, with 3 bases between them. CDR1 SGHNT and CDR2 YYREEE come from the germline V gene (reference sequence). CDR3 DNA sequence: TGTGCCAGCAGCTTGGGTCACGAGCAGTACTTC. Protein sequence: CASSLGHEQYF.

This clone was seen ten or more times. V usage is TRBV10-1 and J usage is TRBJ1-6; possible D gene TRBD1, 5 bases. Trimming took 4 bases from V and 4 from J, leaving 5 bases between them. Germline CDR1 reads WNHNN; CDR2 reads SYGVQD (reference sequence). The CDR3 totals 13 residues. CDR3 sequence (DNA): TGCGCCAGCAGTGGGACATATAATTCACCCCTCCACTTT. Translation: CASSGTYNSPLHF.

This chain joins TRBV6-2 or TRBV6-3 and TRBJ2-7; D not certain. V was clipped by 4 bases and J by 2 bases, with 9 bases between them. Per germline, CDR1 MNHEY and CDR2 SVGEGT. The CDR3 length is 13 residues. In DNA form, the CDR3 reads TGTGCCAGCAGTTTGGGGAACCCCTACGAGCAGTACTTC. It translates to CASSLGNPYEQYF.

DNA for the CDR3: TGTGCCAGCAGCTTGTGGGAACGGACAGGAAGCTCCTATAATTCACCCCTCCACTTT. Encoded protein: CASSLWERTGSSYNSPLHF. The V call is TRBV5-4, the J call TRBJ1-6; the match to TRBD1 covers 7 bases. The CDR3 loop spans 19 amino acids. From germline, CDR1 is SGHNT and CDR2 YYREEE (reference sequence). The J segment lost 0 bases and the V segment lost 1 base, leaving 10 bases of the junction unmatched.

This clone was counted a single time. The chain links TRBV7-2 to TRBJ2-3; 9 nucleotides match TRBD1. The ends lost 0 bases at V and 0 bases at J; junction bases unmatched: 1. Germline CDR1 and CDR2: SGHTA and FQGNSA. The length of the CDR3 is 16 residues. CDR3: CASSLAQGASTDTQYF. The DNA of the CDR3 is TGTGCCAGCAGCTTAGCACAGGGGGCTAGCACAGATACGCAGTATTTT.

The chain links TRBV11-2 to TRBJ2-5; D not certain. The CDR3 runs 11 residues. From germline, CDR1 is SGHAT and CDR2 FQNNGV. The V end lost 5 bases, the J end lost 7 bases, and 8 bases lay between the germline ends. CDR3 nucleotide sequence: TGTGCCAGCAGCCCCGACGTGACCCAGTACTTC. It translates to CASSPDVTQYF.

The chain couples TRBV2 to TRBJ1-1; 9 bases fit TRBD1. After removal of 6 bases from V and 4 bases from J, the junction contained 6 bases not matched to a gene. Germline assignment: CDR1 SNHLY and CDR2 FYNNEI. The CDR3 contains 14 residues. CDR3 region: CASRGDRVGTEAFF. In DNA, the CDR3 is TGTGCCAGCAGGGGGGACAGGGTTGGCACTGAAGCTTTCTTT.

V usage is TRBV5-4 and J usage is TRBJ2-5; TRBD1 aligns across 7 bases. Germline assignment: CDR1 SGHNT and CDR2 YYREEE (reference sequence). The length of the CDR3 is 14 residues. Losses at the gene ends were 1 base for V and 3 bases for J; bases not matched to a gene: 3. This CDR3 is CASSLTGVEETQYF. The CDR3 nucleotides read TGTGCCAGCAGCTTGACAGGGGTGGAAGAGACCCAGTACTTC.

The V gene is TRBV7-2, the J gene TRBJ1-2; 10 nucleotides align to TRBD1. This CDR3 has 14 residues. V was pared by 5 bases and J by 4 bases, with 4 bases of the junction left unmatched. CDR1 and CDR2 (germline): SGHTA, FQGNSA. This CDR3 reads CASSPRQGAYGYTF. As DNA, the CDR3 is TGTGCCAGCAGCCCGAGACAGGGGGCCTATGGCTACACCTTC.

The chain carries TRBV30 and TRBJ1-5; 10 bases agree with TRBD1. Germline CDR1 reads GTSNPN; CDR2 reads SVGIG (reference sequence). This CDR3 region has 18 residues. The junction had 13 bases not matched to a gene; V was cut back by 4 bases and J by 1 base. This CDR3 is CAWNLEGTDRGSNQPQHF. In DNA, the CDR3 is TGTGCCTGGAACTTAGAGGGGACGGACAGGGGGAGCAATCAGCCCCAGCATTTT.

The V call is TRBV11-2, the J call TRBJ1-1, with TRBD1 as a possible D gene (5 bases). Trimming took off 2 bases at V and 1 base at J, with 20 bases between the two ends. The CDR3 spans 18 residues. Germline V lookup: CDR1 SGHAT, CDR2 FQNNGV. The CDR3 DNA follows: TGTGCCAGCAGCTTATTGGAAGGACATGGTTACTCGAACACTGAAGCTTTCTTT. Its protein product is CASSLLEGHGYSNTEAFF.

J is TRBJ2-2 and V is TRBV12-5; 8 bases map to TRBD1. Germline CDR1 LGHNT, CDR2 FRNRAP. The ends lost 9 bases at V and 4 bases at J; junction bases unmatched: 7. The CDR3 runs 14 residues. This CDR3 is CASAGQGTTGELFF. The CDR3 bases are TGTGCTAGCGCTGGACAGGGTACCACCGGGGAGCTGTTTTTT.

In regard to this clone: One end of the junction varies from germline; a read error may be responsible. The chain carries TRBV7-7 and TRBJ2-3, with 9 positions matching TRBD1. The germline V gene has CDR1 SSHAT and CDR2 FNYEAQ (reference sequence). The CDR3 is made up of 14 amino acids. The CDR3 here is CASSPGTGPDTQYF. DNA for the CDR3: TGTGCTAGCAGCCCCGGGACAGGGCCAGATACGCAGTATTTT.

The chain has TRBV5-1 and TRBJ1-1; D unclear. The CDR3 covers 15 residues. The germline V gene has CDR1 SGHRS and CDR2 YFSETQ. V was shortened by 3 bases and J by 5 bases, with 17 bases between the two germline ends. The CDR3 bases are TGCGCCAGCAGCTCGGACGGACCGGGGAGAACTGAAGCTTTCTTT. Amino acid sequence: CASSSDGPGRTEAFF.

A word on this clone: This same CDR3 is encoded by further DNA sequences in the sample. The rearrangement links TRBV5-1 to TRBJ1-6; D uncertain. CDR3 length: 15 amino acids. CDR1 is SGHRS and CDR2 is YFSETQ in the germline V gene. With 2 bases removed from V and 0 bases from J, the gap between germline ends came to 6 bases. The CDR3 spells CASSLGSSYNSPLHF. CDR3 DNA: TGCGCCAGCAGCTTAGGGAGCTCCTATAATTCACCCCTCCACTTT.

The rearrangement joins TRBV28 to TRBJ2-5; the D is unclear. Germline-derived CDR1 and CDR2 are MDHEN and SYDVKM. V lost 2 bases to trimming and J lost 3 bases, with 13 bases between them. This CDR3 is built from 15 residues. The DNA of the CDR3 is TGTGCCAGCAGTTTAGTAAGGAAGGAGAAAGAGACCCAGTACTTC. Protein product: CASSLVRKEKETQYF.

The rearrangement links TRBV20-1 to TRBJ2-1; 10 nucleotides agree with TRBD1. V dropped 3 bases and J dropped 7; count of bases not matched to a gene: 9. CDR1 is DFQATT and CDR2 is SNEGSKA in the germline V gene (reference sequence). The CDR3 length is 15 residues. The CDR3 sequence: CSASASGTGVNEQFF. The CDR3, as DNA: TGCAGTGCTAGTGCCTCCGGGACAGGGGTGAATGAGCAGTTCTTC.